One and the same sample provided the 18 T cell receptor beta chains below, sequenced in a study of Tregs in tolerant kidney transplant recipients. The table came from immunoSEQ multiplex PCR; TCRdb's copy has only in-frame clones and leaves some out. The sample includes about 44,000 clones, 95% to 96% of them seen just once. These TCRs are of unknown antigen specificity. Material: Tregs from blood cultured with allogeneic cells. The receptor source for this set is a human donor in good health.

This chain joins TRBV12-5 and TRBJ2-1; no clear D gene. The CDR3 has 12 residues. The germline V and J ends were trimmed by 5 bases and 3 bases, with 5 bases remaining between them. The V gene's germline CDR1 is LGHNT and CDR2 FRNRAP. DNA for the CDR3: TGTGCTAGTGGTCTGGACTACAATGAGCAGTTCTTC. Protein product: CASGLDYNEQFF.

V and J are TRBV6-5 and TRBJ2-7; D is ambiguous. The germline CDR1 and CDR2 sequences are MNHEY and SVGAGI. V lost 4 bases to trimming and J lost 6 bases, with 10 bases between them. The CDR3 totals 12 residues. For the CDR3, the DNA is TGTGCCAGCAGTTCTCCAATTGGCGAGCAGTACTTC. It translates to CASSSPIGEQYF.

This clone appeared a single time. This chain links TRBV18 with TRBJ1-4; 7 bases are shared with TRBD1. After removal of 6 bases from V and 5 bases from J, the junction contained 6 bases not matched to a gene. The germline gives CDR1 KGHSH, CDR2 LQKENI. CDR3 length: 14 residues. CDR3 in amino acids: CASSPGQQNEKLFF. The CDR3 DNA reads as TGTGCCAGCTCGCCGGGACAGCAGAATGAAAAACTGTTTTTT.

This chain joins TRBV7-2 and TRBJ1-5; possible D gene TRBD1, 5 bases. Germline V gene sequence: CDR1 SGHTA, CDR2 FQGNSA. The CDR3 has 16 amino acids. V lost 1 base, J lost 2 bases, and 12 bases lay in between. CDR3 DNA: TGTGCCAGCAGCTTAGGGGTTATGGGGGGCAATCAGCCCCAGCATTTT. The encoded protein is CASSLGVMGGNQPQHF.

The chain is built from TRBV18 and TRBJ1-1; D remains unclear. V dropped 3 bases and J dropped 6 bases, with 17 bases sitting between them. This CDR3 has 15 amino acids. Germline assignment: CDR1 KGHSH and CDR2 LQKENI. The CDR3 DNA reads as TGTGCCAGCTCACCCGGCGGGGTCCGTTCGGCTGAAGCTTTCTTT. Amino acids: CASSPGGVRSAEAFF.

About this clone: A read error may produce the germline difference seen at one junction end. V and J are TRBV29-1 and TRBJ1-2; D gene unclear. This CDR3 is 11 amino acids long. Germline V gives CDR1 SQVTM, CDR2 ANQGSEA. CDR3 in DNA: TGCAGCGTTGAAGGGCCGGGCGTGGTTTACTTC. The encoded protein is CSVEGPGVVYF.

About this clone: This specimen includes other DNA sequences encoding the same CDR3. For the CDR3, the DNA is TGTGCCAGCAGTTACCAAGCAGCCGGGTATGGCTACACCTTC. Protein product: CASSYQAAGYGYTF. The chain couples TRBV6-5 to TRBJ1-2; D uncertain. The germline CDR1 and CDR2 sequences are MNHEY and SVGAGI. The CDR3 loop spans 14 amino acids. V was pared by 2 bases and J by 5 bases, with 12 bases between.

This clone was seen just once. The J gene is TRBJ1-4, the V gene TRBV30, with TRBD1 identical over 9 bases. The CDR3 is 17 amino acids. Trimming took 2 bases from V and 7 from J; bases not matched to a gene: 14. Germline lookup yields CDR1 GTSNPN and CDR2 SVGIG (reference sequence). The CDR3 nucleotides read TGTGCCTGGAGTAGACTAGGATGGGACAGGGTATCTGAAAAACTGTTTTTT. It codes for CAWSRLGWDRVSEKLFF.

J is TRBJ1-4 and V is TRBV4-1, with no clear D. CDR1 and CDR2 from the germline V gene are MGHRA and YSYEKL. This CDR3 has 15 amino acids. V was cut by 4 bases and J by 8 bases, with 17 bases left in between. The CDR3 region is CASSRLRSLSEKLFF. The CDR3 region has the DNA TGCGCCAGCAGCCGCCTCCGGTCCCTATCAGAAAAACTGTTTTTT.

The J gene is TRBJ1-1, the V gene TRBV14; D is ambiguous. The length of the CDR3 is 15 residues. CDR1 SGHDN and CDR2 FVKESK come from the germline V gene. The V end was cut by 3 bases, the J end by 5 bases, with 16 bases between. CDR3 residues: CASSHSGESWTEAFF. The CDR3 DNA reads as TGTGCCAGCAGCCACAGCGGGGAATCATGGACTGAAGCTTTCTTT.

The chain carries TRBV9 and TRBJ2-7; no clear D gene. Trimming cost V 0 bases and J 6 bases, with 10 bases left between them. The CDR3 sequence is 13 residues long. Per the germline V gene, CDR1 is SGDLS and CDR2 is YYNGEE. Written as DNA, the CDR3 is TGTGCCAGCAGCGTAGTGGATACCAGCGAGCAGTACTTC. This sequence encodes CASSVVDTSEQYF.

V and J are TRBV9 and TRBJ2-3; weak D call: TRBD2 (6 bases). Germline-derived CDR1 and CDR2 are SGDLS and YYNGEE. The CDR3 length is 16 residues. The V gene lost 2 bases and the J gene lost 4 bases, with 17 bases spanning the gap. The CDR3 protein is CASSVQRRAGPDTQYF. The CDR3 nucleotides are TGTGCCAGCAGCGTCCAACGGAGGGCAGGACCAGATACGCAGTATTTT.

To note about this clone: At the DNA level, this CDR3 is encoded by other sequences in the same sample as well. The DNA of the CDR3 is TGTGCCAGCTCACCAGGGGCCTACGAGCAGTACTTC. It is translated as CASSPGAYEQYF. The chain carries TRBV18 and TRBJ2-7, with no clear D. The CDR3 is 12 residues long. Germline V gives CDR1 KGHSH, CDR2 LQKENI. Trimming removed 2 bases from V and 2 bases from J, with 4 bases in between.

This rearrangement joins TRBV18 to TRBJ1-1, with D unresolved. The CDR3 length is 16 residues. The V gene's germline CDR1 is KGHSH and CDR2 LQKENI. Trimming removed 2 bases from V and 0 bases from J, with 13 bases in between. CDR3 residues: CASSPSTDTMNTEAFF. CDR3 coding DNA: TGTGCCAGCTCACCATCAACAGACACTATGAACACTGAAGCTTTCTTT.

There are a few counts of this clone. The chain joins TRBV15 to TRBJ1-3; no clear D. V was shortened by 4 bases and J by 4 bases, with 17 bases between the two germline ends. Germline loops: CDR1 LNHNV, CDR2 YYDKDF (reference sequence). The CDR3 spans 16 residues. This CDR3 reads CATSKTIRVSGNTIYF. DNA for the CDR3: TGTGCCACCAGCAAAACAATTCGGGTTTCAGGAAACACCATATATTTT.

CDR3 sequence: CASSLGRTSGYTDTQYF. The DNA for the CDR3 is TGTGCCAGCAGCTTAGGGAGGACTAGCGGATACACAGATACGCAGTATTTT. The chain uses TRBV11-2 and TRBJ2-3, with TRBD2 identical over 10 bases. Unmatched junction bases numbered 6, after V lost 1 base and J lost 2 bases. The CDR3 runs to 17 residues. CDR1 is SGHAT and CDR2 is FQNNGV in the germline V gene.

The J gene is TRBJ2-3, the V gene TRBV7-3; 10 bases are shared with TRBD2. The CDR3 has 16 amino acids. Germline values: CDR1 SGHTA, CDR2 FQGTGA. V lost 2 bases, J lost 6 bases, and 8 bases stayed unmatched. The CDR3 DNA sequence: TGTGCCAGCAGCTTATCGCGGACTAGCGGTTTGGATACGCAGTATTTT. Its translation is CASSLSRTSGLDTQYF. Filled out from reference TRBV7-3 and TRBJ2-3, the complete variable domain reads GAGVSQTPSNKVTEKGKYVELRCDPISGHTALYWYRQSLGQGPEFLIYFQGTGAADDSGLPNDRFFAVRPEGSVSTLKIQRTERGDSAVYLCASSLSRTSGLDTQYFGPGTRLTVL.

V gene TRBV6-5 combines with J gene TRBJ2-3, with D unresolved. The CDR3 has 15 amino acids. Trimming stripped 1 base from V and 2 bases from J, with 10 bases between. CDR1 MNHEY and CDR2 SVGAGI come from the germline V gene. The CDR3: CASSYLAGTTDTQYF. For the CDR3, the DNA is TGTGCCAGCAGTTACTTAGCAGGCACCACAGATACGCAGTATTTT.